This paragraph covers one T cell receptor (beta chain) sequence. What it recognizes is unknown. The sample originates from a study of identical twins. cDNA molecules carried unique molecular identifiers, and template switching added a universal primer site. One entry per CDR3 protein, called by TCRdb with MiXCR from the 5' RACE reads. The profile covers more than 1.5 million distinct CDR3 sequences, with around 29% appearing a single time and less than 0.35% taken by the ten largest. Study results and caveats: Shared out-of-frame alpha sequences (those common to twins) showed excess low generation probability. Analyses based on zero insertions could be partly confounded by invariant MAIT and iNKT cells. For cord blood, abundant beta clonotypes had fewer insertions, unlike memory repertoires, which showed none.

The CDR3 runs to 14 residues. Germline V lookup: CDR1 ENHRY, CDR2 SYGVKD. Trimming shortened V by 6 bases and J by 2 bases, and 11 bases separated the two germline ends. The V gene is TRBV10-3, the J gene TRBJ2-1, with TRBD2 as a possible D gene (7 bases). The sample comprised cord blood. This receptor was obtained from a newborn girl in good health. The CDR3: CAIRGGGAYNEQFF. For the CDR3, the DNA is TGTGCCATCAGAGGAGGGGGGGCCTACAATGAGCAGTTCTTC.